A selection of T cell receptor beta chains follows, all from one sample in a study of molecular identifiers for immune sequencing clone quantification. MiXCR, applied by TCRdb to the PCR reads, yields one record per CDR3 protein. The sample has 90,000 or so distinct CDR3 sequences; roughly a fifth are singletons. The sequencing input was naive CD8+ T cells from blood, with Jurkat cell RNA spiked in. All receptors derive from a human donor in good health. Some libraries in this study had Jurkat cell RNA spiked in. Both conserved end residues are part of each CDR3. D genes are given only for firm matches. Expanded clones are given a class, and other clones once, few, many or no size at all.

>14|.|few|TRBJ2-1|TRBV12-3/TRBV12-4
CASSSRRQYNEQFF
TGTGCCAGCAGTTCCCGACGGCAGTACAATGAGCAGTTCTTC
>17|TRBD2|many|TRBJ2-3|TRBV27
CASRRLAGYGLPDTQYF
TGTGCCAGCAGACGACTAGCGGGCTACGGGCTCCCAGATACGCAGTATTTT
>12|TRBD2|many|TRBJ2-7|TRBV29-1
CSVEVSSGREYF
TGCAGCGTTGAAGTTAGTAGCGGGAGGGAGTACTTC
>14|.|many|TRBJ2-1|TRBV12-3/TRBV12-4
CASSLGGTYNEQFF
TGTGCCAGCAGTTTAGGTGGGACCTACAATGAGCAGTTCTTC
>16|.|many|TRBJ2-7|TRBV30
CAWSEPPGRYSYEQYF
TGTGCCTGGAGTGAGCCCCCGGGACGGTACTCCTACGAGCAGTACTTC
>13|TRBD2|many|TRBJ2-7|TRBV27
CASSYRGAYEQYF
TGTGCCAGCAGTTATCGGGGGGCCTACGAGCAGTACTTC
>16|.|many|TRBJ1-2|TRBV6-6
CASSYSADSTNYGYTF
TGTGCCAGCAGTTACTCTGCCGACAGTACTAACTATGGCTACACCTTC
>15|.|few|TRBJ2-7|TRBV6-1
CASSEGRAQYYEQYF
TGTGCCAGCAGTGAAGGCCGGGCACAGTACTACGAGCAGTACTTC
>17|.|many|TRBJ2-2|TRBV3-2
CASSQDLGQGKTGELFF
TGTGCCAGCAGCCAAGATTTAGGACAGGGAAAAACCGGGGAGCTGTTTTTT
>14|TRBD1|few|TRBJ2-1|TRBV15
CATSSGTDYNEQFF
TGTGCCACCAGCAGCGGGACAGACTACAATGAGCAGTTCTTC
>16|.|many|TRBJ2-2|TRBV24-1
CATSDRGQSNTGELFF
TGTGCCACCAGTGATCGTGGACAGTCGAACACCGGGGAGCTGTTTTTT
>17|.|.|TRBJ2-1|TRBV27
CASSLRLAVPSYNEQFF
TGTGCCAGCAGTTTGAGGTTAGCGGTACCTTCCTACAATGAGCAGTTCTTC
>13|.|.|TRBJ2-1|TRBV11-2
CASSLGLDNEQFF
TGTGCCAGCAGCTTAGGACTTGACAATGAGCAGTTCTTC
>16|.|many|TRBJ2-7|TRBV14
CASSQVLRRAIHEQYF
TGTGCCAGCAGCCAAGTGCTGCGCCGCGCAATCCACGAGCAGTACTTC
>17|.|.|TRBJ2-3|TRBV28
CASLPADRGGGTDTQYF
TGTGCCAGCCTACCCGCAGACAGAGGGGGGGGTACAGATACGCAGTATTTT
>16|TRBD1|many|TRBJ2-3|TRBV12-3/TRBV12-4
CASSPKGTGRKDTQYF
TGTGCCAGCAGTCCAAAAGGGACAGGAAGAAAGGATACGCAGTATTTT